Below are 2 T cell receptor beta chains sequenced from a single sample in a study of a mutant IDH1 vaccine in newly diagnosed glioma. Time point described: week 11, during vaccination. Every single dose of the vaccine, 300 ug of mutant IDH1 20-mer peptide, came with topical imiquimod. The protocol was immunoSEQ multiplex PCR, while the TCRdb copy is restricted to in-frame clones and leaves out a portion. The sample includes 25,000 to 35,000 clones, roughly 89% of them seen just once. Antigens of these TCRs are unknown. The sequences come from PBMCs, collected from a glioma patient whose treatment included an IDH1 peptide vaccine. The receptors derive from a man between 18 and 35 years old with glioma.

The CDR3 reads CASSSLIQGPYGYTF. The CDR3, as DNA: TGTGCCAGCAGCAGTTTAATACAGGGCCCTTATGGCTACACCTTC. This chain joins TRBV2 and TRBJ1-2, with D tentatively TRBD1 (6 bases). CDR1 SNHLY and CDR2 FYNNEI come from the germline V gene. Between the trimmed V and J ends, which lost 6 bases and 5 bases, there was a span of 19 bases. CDR3 length: 15 amino acids.

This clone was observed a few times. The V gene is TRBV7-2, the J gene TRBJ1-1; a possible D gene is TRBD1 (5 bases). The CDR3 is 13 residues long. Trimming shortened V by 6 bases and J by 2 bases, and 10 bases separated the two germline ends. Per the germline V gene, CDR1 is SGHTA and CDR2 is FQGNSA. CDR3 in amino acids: CASSLQVNTEAFF. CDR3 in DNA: TGTGCCAGCAGTCTACAGGTAAACACTGAAGCTTTCTTT.